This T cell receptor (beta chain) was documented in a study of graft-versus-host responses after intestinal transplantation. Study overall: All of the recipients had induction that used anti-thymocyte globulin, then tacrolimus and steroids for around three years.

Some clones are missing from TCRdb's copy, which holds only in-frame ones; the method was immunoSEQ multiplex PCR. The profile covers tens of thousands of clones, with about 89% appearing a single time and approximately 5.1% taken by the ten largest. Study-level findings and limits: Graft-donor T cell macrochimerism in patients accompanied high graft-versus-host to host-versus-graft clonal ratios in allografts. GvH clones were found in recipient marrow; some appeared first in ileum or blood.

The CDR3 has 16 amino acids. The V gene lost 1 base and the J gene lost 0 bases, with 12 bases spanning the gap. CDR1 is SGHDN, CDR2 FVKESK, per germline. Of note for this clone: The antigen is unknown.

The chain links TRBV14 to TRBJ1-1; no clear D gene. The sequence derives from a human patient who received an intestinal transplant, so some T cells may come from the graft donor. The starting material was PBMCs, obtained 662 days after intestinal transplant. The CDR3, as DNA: TGTGCCAGCAGCCAAGCCGTTAAGGCCTTGAACACTGAAGCTTTCTTT. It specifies CASSQAVKALNTEAFF.